The 26 T cell receptor beta chains below all came from one sample that was sequenced in a study of T cell repertoires in cytomegalovirus infection. A single record per CDR3 protein comes from TCRdb applying MiXCR to the reads. The sample has 400,000 or so distinct CDR3 sequences; roughly 31% are singletons. What was sequenced was PBMCs. Receptors were obtained from a human donor in good health (CMV status not recorded). Some clones in this sample may be carry-over from other donors' samples.

This clonotype was observed a few times. The chain carries TRBV11-3 and TRBJ2-6; D might be TRBD2 (7 bases). V lost 5 bases and J lost 2, with 10 bases in between. The CDR3 contains 15 residues. Germline V lookup: CDR1 SGHNT, CDR2 YENEEA. The CDR3 spells CASSEGGAGANVLTF. DNA of the CDR3: TGTGCCAGCAGCGAGGGGGGGGCTGGGGCCAACGTCCTGACTTTC. The variable domain in full, completed from reference TRBV11-3 and TRBJ2-6, reads EAGVVQSPRYKIIEKKQPVAFWCNPISGHNTLYWYLQNLGQGPELLIRYENEEAVDDSQLPKDRFSAERLKGVDSTLKIQPAELGDSAVYLCASSEGGAGANVLTFGAGSRLTVL.

This clonotype was observed many times. The V gene is TRBV7-8, the J gene TRBJ1-1; possible D gene TRBD1, 5 bases. In germline, CDR1 is SGHVS, CDR2 FQNEAQ. The CDR3 loop spans 17 amino acids. The V end lost 2 bases, the J end lost 7 bases, and 23 bases lay between the germline ends. The CDR3, as DNA: TGTGCCAGCAGCTTAAAAGTAGCAGGAACAAAGAGGGGTGAAGCTTTCTTT. Protein: CASSLKVAGTKRGEAFF.

V and J are TRBV6-6 and TRBJ2-7, with 7 bases fitting TRBD1. CDR1 and CDR2 (germline): MNHNY, SVGAGI (reference sequence). V was clipped by 8 bases and J by 7 bases; unmatched bases: 11. This CDR3 has 13 amino acids. The DNA for the CDR3 is TGTGCCAGCTCGGGGACAGCTCTGGGGGAGCAGTACTTC. Translated, it gives CASSGTALGEQYF.

Only one count was recorded for this clonotype. J is TRBJ2-5 and V is TRBV24-1, with 8 bases matching TRBD2. Germline CDR1 is KGHDR and CDR2 is SFDVKD. This CDR3 spans 16 amino acids. With 3 bases clipped from V and 1 base from J, the junction kept 6 bases outside the gene matches. The CDR3 DNA follows: TGTGCCACCAGTGATCCTACCAGCGGGGGCCAAGAGACCCAGTACTTC. It codes for CATSDPTSGGQETQYF.

This clonotype was detected only a few times. The chain employs TRBV28 and TRBJ1-4; perhaps TRBD1 as D (5 bases). There are 12 residues in the CDR3. CDR1 is MDHEN, CDR2 SYDVKM, per germline. Between the trimmed V and J ends, which lost 4 bases and 7 bases, there was a span of 7 bases. Here the CDR3 DNA reads TGTGCCAGCAGTTCAGGGCCTGAAAAACTGTTTTTT. Encoded protein: CASSSGPEKLFF.

Only a few counts were recorded for this clonotype. The J gene is TRBJ2-2, the V gene TRBV7-2; D is perhaps TRBD1 (6 bases). V dropped 0 bases and J dropped 5 bases, with 16 bases sitting between them. The CDR3 totals 17 residues. CDR1 is SGHTA and CDR2 is FQGNSA in the germline V gene. Here the CDR3 reads CASSLAPVNRVTGELFF. DNA of the CDR3: TGTGCCAGCAGCTTAGCGCCAGTGAACAGGGTAACCGGGGAGCTGTTTTTT.

Here the CDR3 DNA reads TGTGCCAGCAGCTTAGCGGACGGGGGTCACGGGGAGCTGTTTTTT. As protein: CASSLADGGHGELFF. The V gene is TRBV7-9, the J gene TRBJ2-2; weak D call: TRBD2 (6 bases). From germline, CDR1 is SEHNR and CDR2 FQNEAQ (reference sequence). The ends were cut back, 0 bases at V and 7 bases at J, with 12 bases in the middle. The CDR3 sequence is 15 residues long.

With respect to this clonotype: Sequence at one end of the junction differs from germline and may be a read error. The chain is built from TRBV7-6 and TRBJ2-5; perhaps TRBD1 as D (6 bases). Germline assignment: CDR1 SGHVS and CDR2 FNYEAQ. The length of the CDR3 is 14 residues. CDR3 nucleotides: TGTGCCAGCAGTCAAGGAAAGGGACAAGCGACCCAGTACTTC. Translating gives CASSQGKGQATQYF. The complete variable domain, with remaining parts taken from reference TRBV7-6 and TRBJ2-5, reads GAGVSQSPRYKVTKRGQDVALRCDPISGHVSLYWYRQALGQGPEFLTYFNYEAQQDKSGLPNDRFSAERPEGSISTLTIQRTEQRDSAMYRCASSQGKGQATQYFGPGTRLLVL.

The chain has TRBV20-1 and TRBJ2-3; 14 nucleotides align to TRBD2. The CDR3 extends over 16 amino acids. Germline trimming cut 5 bases from V and 6 bases from J; bases unmatched to any gene: 10. The germline CDR1 and CDR2 sequences are DFQATT and SNEGSKA (reference sequence). The chain's CDR3 is CSAPSGTSGGLDTQYF. Here the CDR3 DNA reads TGCAGTGCTCCCTCGGGGACTAGCGGGGGCCTGGATACGCAGTATTTT.

This clonotype was seen more than once but under ten times. The V call is TRBV19, the J call TRBJ1-5; 7 bases map to TRBD1. Germline CDR1 and CDR2: LNHDA and SQIVND (reference sequence). J was trimmed by 0 bases and V by 5 bases; bases with no gene match: 4. The CDR3 is 15 amino acids. CDR3 DNA: TGTGCCAGTAGTTTACAGGGGTATAGCAATCAGCCCCAGCATTTT. It is translated as CASSLQGYSNQPQHF.

The chain has TRBV27 and TRBJ2-1; D may match TRBD1 or TRBD2 (6 bases each). There are 15 residues in the CDR3. Per germline, CDR1 MNHEY and CDR2 SMNVEV (reference sequence). V dropped 10 bases and J dropped 4 bases, with 20 bases sitting between them. The CDR3, as DNA: TGTGCCACCCGCGGAGGGGGGAACACGTACAATGAGCAGTTCTTC. Protein product: CATRGGGNTYNEQFF.

This clonotype was detected many times. The chain combines TRBV7-8 with TRBJ1-6; D remains unclear. The CDR3 is 16 amino acids. Trimming stripped 5 bases from V and 0 bases from J, with 11 bases between. Germline V gene sequence: CDR1 SGHVS, CDR2 FQNEAQ. For the CDR3, the DNA is TGTGCCAGCAGCGACACGGAAGGCTCCTATAATTCACCCCTCCACTTT. The encoded protein is CASSDTEGSYNSPLHF.

The table lists this clonotype with a few counts. The J gene is TRBJ2-2, the V gene TRBV12-3 or TRBV12-4; TRBD1 agrees at 7 bases. J gave up 4 bases and V 7 bases, and 15 bases lay outside the gene matches. The CDR3 loop spans 17 amino acids. CDR3 nucleotides: TGTGCCAGCAACCCGCTGGGACAGTTTCTTGGCACCGGGGAGCTGTTTTTT. Amino acids: CASNPLGQFLGTGELFF.

The rearrangement uses TRBV12-3 or TRBV12-4 and TRBJ1-6, with D possibly matching TRBD1 (5 bases). The germline V and J ends were trimmed by 7 bases and 9 bases, with 16 bases remaining between them. The CDR3 is 14 residues long. For the CDR3, the DNA is TGTGCCAGCACTCCAAGGGGTGGCGGTTCACCCCTCCACTTT. Translated: CASTPRGGGSPLHF.

The V gene is TRBV6-5, the J gene TRBJ2-7, with D perhaps given as TRBD1 or TRBD2 (5 bases each). The V end was cut by 0 bases, the J end by 6 bases, with 15 bases between. The CDR3 sequence is 15 residues long. The germline V gene has CDR1 MNHEY and CDR2 SVGAGI. DNA of the CDR3: TGTGCCAGCAGTTACTCGCCGGGGCCCGGCGGCGAGCAGTACTTC. Its protein is CASSYSPGPGGEQYF.

On this clonotype: A read error may account for a junction end that differs from germline. The V call is TRBV4-2, the J call TRBJ2-1; TRBD1 matches 8 bases. This CDR3 is built from 14 residues. CDR1 and CDR2 (germline): LGHNA, YNFKEQ. For the CDR3, the DNA is TGTGCCAGCAGCAAAGACAGGGGAAGCAATGAGCAGTTCTTC. It encodes CASSKDRGSNEQFF.

The sample holds a few counts of this clonotype. This chain uses TRBV6-1 with TRBJ1-5, with TRBD1 identical over 8 bases. Germline CDR1 is MNHNS and CDR2 is SASEGT. The CDR3 extends over 15 amino acids. After removal of 5 bases from V and 4 bases from J, the junction contained 7 bases not matched to a gene. CDR3: CASSLQGELNQPQHF. The CDR3 nucleotides are TGTGCCAGCAGTCTACAGGGGGAACTTAATCAGCCCCAGCATTTT.

This clonotype was recorded a few times. The V and J genes are TRBV12-3 or TRBV12-4 and TRBJ1-1; D perhaps matches TRBD1 (5 bases). V was cut by 3 bases and J by 0 bases, with 14 bases left in between. The CDR3 runs 16 residues. The CDR3 nucleotides are TGTGCCAGCAGTTTTATATCAGGGCGGATGAACACTGAAGCTTTCTTT. This codes for CASSFISGRMNTEAFF.

This clonotype was counted ten times or more. The V gene is TRBV6-1, the J gene TRBJ2-1; D unclear. V lost 1 base and J lost 0, with 4 bases in between. The CDR3 has 14 residues. In germline, CDR1 is MNHNS, CDR2 SASEGT. The CDR3 here is CASSEVSSYNEQFF. CDR3 nucleotides: TGTGCCAGCAGTGAAGTTAGCTCCTACAATGAGCAGTTCTTC.

This clonotype was counted many times. The chain recombines TRBV7-6 with TRBJ1-1, with D possibly TRBD1 on 6 matching bases. CDR3 length equals 13 residues. The germline CDR1 and CDR2 sequences are SGHVS and FNYEAQ. Trimming stripped 4 bases from V and 6 bases from J, with 12 bases between. The CDR3 DNA reads TGTGCCAGCAGCTCAGGGGTGAGCGCTGAAGCTTTCTTT. As protein: CASSSGVSAEAFF. Drawing the rest from reference TRBV7-6 and TRBJ1-1, the complete variable domain is GAGVSQSPRYKVTKRGQDVALRCDPISGHVSLYWYRQALGQGPEFLTYFNYEAQQDKSGLPNDRFSAERPEGSISTLTIQRTEQRDSAMYRCASSSGVSAEAFFGQGTRLTVV.

Regarding this clonotype: Possible read error: a much larger clone is one base away. The chain couples TRBV7-2 to TRBJ2-5; D gene ambiguous. This CDR3 comprises 15 residues. Germline V gene lookup returns CDR1 SGHTA and CDR2 FQGNSA. For the CDR3, the DNA is TGTGCCAGCAGCTCCGACCGTCGGTACCAAGAGACCCAGGACTTC. Protein product: CASSSDRRYQETQDF.

This clonotype has a handful of counts. The chain joins TRBV27 to TRBJ2-7, with TRBD2 matching 10 bases. Germline CDR1 MNHEY, CDR2 SMNVEV (reference sequence). Trimming cost V 3 bases and J 3 bases; bases outside gene matches: 5. The CDR3 consists of 15 residues. CDR3 coding DNA: TGTGCCAGCAGTTTGGCTAGCGGGGGTTACTACGAGCAGTACTTC. Translated, it gives CASSLASGGYYEQYF.

As to this clonotype: One end of the junction is discordant with germline, which a read error may explain. This chain links TRBV7-6 with TRBJ2-1; 8 bases are shared with TRBD1. CDR1 is SGHVS and CDR2 is FNYEAQ in the germline V gene. The CDR3 has 15 amino acids. The CDR3 reads CASSPGQGSSFEPFF. Here the CDR3 DNA reads TGTGCCAGCAGCCCTGGACAGGGTTCATCCTTCGAGCCGTTCTTC.

In this sample, this clonotype turned up a few times. J is TRBJ1-1 and V is TRBV5-6; TRBD1 might be the D (5 bases). This CDR3 has 16 residues. Trimming took off 5 bases at V and 3 bases at J, with 20 bases between the two ends. The germline gives CDR1 SGHDT, CDR2 YYEEEE. The CDR3 is CASSGVLQGRDTEAFF. The DNA of the CDR3 is TGTGCCAGCAGTGGGGTGCTCCAGGGTCGGGACACTGAAGCTTTCTTT.

This clonotype was detected many times. J is TRBJ1-2 and V is TRBV7-2, with 11 bases identical to TRBD1. The CDR3 contains 17 residues. The germline V gene encodes CDR1 SGHTA and CDR2 FQGNSA. V was pared by 6 bases and J by 4 bases, with 13 bases of the junction left unmatched. For the CDR3, the DNA is TGTGCCAGCAGTTCGGACAGGGGGCATCAAGGCACCTATGGCTACACCTTC. This codes for CASSSDRGHQGTYGYTF.

This clonotype has more than one count but fewer than ten. The chain couples TRBV11-2 to TRBJ2-5; 8 positions agree with TRBD1. CDR3 size: 15 residues. V lost 5 bases and J lost 4; bases outside the gene matches: 9. Germline V gene data show CDR1 as SGHAT and CDR2 as FQNNGV. The CDR3 spells CASSVGTGGLETQYF. The CDR3 DNA is TGTGCCAGCAGCGTCGGGACAGGAGGATTAGAGACCCAGTACTTC.